The entry that follows covers one T cell receptor (beta chain) sequence. The CDR3 loop spans 15 amino acids. The germline V gene encodes CDR1 LNHNV and CDR2 YYDKDF (reference sequence). The ends lost 1 base at V and 5 bases at J; junction bases unmatched: 4. The data belong to a study of cytomegalovirus exposure and HLA in healthy donors. The PCR used 60 Vbeta and 13 Jbeta primers. Data came from immunoSEQ multiplex PCR; TCRdb stores just in-frame clones and leaves some out. Of fewer than 200,000 clones listed, 80% are singletons. The chain has TRBV15 and TRBJ1-4; the match to TRBD1 covers 7 bases. The source of this sequence is a woman aged 50 to 65 in good health and CMV-seropositive. Sequences were obtained from PBMCs. The CDR3 loop reads CATSRVTDRNEKLFF. The DNA for the CDR3 is TGTGCCACCAGCAGAGTTACGGACAGGAATGAAAAACTGTTTTTT.